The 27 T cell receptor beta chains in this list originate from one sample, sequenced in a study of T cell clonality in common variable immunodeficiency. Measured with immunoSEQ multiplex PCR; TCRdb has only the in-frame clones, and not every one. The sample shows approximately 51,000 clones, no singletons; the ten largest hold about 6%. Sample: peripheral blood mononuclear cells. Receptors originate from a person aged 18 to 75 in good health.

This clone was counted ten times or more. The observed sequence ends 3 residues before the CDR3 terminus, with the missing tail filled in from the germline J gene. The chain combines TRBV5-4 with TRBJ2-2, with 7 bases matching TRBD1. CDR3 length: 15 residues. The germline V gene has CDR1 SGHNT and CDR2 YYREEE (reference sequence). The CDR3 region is CASSRGTATNEKLFF. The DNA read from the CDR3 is TGTGCCAGCAGTAGAGGGACAGCAACTAATGAAAAG.

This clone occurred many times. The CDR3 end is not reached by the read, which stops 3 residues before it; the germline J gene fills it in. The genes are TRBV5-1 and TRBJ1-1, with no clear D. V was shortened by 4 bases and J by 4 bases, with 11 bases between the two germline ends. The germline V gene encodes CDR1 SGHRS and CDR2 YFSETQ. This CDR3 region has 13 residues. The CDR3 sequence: CASSPIAGTEAFF. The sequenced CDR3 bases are TGCGCCAGCAGCCCCATAGCCGGCACTGAA.

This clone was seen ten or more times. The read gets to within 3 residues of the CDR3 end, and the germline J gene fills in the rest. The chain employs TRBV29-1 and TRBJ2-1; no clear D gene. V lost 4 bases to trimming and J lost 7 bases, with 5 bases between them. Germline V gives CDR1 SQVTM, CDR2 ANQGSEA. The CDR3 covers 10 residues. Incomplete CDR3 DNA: TGCAGCGTTGTAGGGAATGAG. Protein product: CSVVGNE. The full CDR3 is CSVVGNEQFF.

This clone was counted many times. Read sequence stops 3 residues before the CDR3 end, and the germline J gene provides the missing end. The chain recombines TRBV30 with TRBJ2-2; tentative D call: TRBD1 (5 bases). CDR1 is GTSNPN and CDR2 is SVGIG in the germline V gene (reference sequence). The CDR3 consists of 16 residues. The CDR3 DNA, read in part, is TGTGCCTGGAGTGTATCCAGGGCGACCTATAATTCACCG. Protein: CAWSVSRATYNSP. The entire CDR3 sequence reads CAWSVSRATYNSPLFF.

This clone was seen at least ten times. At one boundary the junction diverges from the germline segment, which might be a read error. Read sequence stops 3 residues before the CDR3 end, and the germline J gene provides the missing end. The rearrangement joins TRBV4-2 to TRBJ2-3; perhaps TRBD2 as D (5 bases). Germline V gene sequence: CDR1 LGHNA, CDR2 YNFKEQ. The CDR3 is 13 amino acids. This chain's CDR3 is CASSQEGPDTQYF. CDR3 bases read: TGCGCCAGCAGCCAAGAGGGCCCAGATACG.

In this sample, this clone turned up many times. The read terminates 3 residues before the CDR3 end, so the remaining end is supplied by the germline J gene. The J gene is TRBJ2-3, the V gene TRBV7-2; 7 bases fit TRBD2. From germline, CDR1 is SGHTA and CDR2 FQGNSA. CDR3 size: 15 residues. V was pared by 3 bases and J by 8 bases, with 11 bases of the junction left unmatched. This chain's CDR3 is CASSLGTGTTGTQYF. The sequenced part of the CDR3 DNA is TGTGCCAGCAGCTTGGGCACCGGGACTACCGGTACG.

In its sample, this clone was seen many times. The CDR3 DNA, read in part, is TGTGCCATCAGTGCCGGAACCGGGGGATCCTATAATTCACCC. As protein: CAISAGTGGSYNSP. The full-length CDR3 reads as CAISAGTGGSYNSPLHF. The chain joins TRBV10-3 to TRBJ1-6; perhaps TRBD1 as D (5 bases). The read gets to within 3 residues of the CDR3 end, and the germline J gene fills in the rest. In germline, CDR1 is ENHRY, CDR2 SYGVKD. The CDR3 is 17 residues long. The ends were cut back, 4 bases at V and 1 base at J, with 14 bases in the middle.

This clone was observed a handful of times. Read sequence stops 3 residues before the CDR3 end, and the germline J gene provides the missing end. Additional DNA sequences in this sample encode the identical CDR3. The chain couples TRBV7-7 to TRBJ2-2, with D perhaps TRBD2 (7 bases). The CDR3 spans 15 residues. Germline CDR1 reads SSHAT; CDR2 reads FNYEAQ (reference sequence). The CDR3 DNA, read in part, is TGTGCCAGCAGCTTAGGGGGGGGGCTCGGCGAAAAG. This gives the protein CASSLGGGLGEK. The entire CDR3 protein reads CASSLGGGLGEKLFF.

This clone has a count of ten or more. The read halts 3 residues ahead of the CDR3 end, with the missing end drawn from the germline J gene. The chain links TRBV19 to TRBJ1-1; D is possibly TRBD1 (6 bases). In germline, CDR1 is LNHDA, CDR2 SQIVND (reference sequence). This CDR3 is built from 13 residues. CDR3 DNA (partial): TGTGCCAGTAGTATCGCGGGTACAGGGCTT. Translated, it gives CASSIAGTGL. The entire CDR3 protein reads CASSIAGTGLAFF.

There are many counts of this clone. CDR3 residues: CSAKGQYSNQPQHF. The sequenced part of the CDR3 DNA is TGCAGTGCAAAGGGACAGTATAGCAATCAGCCC. The chain couples TRBV20-1 to TRBJ1-5; 7 nucleotides agree with TRBD1. Read data end 3 residues before the CDR3 end; the end is taken from the germline J gene. The V and J ends lost 6 bases and 0 bases, in that order; junction bases with no gene match: 5. CDR1 is DFQATT and CDR2 is SNEGSKA in the germline V gene (reference sequence). This CDR3 comprises 14 residues.

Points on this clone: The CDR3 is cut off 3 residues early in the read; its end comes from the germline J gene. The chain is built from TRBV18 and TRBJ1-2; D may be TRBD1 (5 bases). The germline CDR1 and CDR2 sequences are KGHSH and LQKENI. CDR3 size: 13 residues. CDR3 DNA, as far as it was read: TGTGCCAGCTCACCACCAGGGGCAGATACC. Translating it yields CASSPPGADT. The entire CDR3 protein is CASSPPGADTYTF. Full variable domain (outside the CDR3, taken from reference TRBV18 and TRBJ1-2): NAGVMQNPRHLVRRRGQEARLRCSPMKGHSHVYWYRQLPEEGLKFMVYLQKENIIDESGMPKERFSAEFPKEGPSILRIQQVVRGDSAAYFCASSPPGADTYTFGSGTRLTVV.

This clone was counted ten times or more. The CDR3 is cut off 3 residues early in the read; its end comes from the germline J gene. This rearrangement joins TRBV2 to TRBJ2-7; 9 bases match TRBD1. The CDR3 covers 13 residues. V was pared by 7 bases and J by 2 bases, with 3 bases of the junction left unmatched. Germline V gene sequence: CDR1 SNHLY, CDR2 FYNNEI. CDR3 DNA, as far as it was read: TGTGCCAGCACCCGGGACAGGGCCTACGAG. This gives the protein CASTRDRAYE. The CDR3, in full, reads CASTRDRAYEQYF.

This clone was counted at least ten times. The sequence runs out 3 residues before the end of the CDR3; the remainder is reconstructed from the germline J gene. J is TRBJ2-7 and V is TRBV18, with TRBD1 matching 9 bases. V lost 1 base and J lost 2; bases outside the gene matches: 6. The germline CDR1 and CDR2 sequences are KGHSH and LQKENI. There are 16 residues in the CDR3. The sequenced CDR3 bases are TGTGCCAGCTCACCACGGGGACAGGGAGGCACCTACGAG. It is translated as CASSPRGQGGTYE. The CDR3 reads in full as CASSPRGQGGTYEQYF.

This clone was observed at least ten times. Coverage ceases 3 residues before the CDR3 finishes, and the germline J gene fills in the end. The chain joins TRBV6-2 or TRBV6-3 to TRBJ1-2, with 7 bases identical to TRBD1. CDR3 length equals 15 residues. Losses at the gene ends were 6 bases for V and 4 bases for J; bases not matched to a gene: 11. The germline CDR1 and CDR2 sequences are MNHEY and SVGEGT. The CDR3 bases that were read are TGTGCCAGCAGGAGAAATGGGGACAGAAGCTATGGC. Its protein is CASRRNGDRSYG. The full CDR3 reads CASRRNGDRSYGYTF.

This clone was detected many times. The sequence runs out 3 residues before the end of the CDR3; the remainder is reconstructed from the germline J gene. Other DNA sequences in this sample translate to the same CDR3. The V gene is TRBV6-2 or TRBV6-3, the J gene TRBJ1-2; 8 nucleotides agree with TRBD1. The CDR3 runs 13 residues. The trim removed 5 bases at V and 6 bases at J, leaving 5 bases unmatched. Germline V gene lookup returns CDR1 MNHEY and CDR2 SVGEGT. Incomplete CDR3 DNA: TGTGCCAGCAGTGGAATGACAGGGGATGGC. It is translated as CASSGMTGDG. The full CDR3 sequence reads CASSGMTGDGYTF.

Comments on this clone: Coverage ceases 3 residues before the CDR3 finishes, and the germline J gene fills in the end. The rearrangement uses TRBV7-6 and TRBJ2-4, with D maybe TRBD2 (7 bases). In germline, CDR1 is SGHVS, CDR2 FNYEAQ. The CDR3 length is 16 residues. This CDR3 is CASSPPGGGGDYGQYF. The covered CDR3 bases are TGTGCCAGCAGCCCCCCGGGTGGGGGGGGCGACTATGGT.

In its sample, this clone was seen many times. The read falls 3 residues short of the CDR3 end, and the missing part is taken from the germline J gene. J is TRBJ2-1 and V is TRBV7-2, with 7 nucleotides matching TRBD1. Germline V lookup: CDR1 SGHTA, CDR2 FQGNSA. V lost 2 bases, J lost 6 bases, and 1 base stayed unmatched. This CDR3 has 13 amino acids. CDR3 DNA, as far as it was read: TGTGCCAGCAGCTTAAGACAGGGCAATGAG. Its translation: CASSLRQGNE. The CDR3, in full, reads CASSLRQGNEQFF.

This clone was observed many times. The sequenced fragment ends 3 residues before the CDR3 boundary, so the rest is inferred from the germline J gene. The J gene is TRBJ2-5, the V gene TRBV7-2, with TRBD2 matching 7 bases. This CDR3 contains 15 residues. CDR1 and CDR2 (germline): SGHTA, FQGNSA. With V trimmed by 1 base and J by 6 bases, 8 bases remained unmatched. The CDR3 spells CASSLGRLAVKTQYF. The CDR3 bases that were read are TGTGCCAGCAGCTTAGGGCGCCTAGCGGTAAAGACC.

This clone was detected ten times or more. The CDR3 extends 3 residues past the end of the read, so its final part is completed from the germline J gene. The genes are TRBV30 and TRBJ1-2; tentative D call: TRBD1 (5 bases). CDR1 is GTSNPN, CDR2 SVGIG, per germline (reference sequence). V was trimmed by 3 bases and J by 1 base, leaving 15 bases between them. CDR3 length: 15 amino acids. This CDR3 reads CAWSPPTVINYGYTF. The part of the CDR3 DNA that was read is TGTGCCTGGAGCCCCCCGACAGTTATTAACTATGGC.

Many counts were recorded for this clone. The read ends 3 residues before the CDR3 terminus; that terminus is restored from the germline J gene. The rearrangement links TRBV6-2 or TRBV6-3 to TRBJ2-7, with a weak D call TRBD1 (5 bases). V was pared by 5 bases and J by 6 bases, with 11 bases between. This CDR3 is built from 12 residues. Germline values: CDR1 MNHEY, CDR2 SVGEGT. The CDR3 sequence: CASSAPQGEQYF. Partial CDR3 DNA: TGTGCCAGCAGTGCCCCCCAGGGCGAG.

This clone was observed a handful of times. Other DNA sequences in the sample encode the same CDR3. This CDR3 reads CASSPRRGTEAFF. The CDR3 bases that were read are TGTGCCAGCAGCCCCCGCCGGGGGACTGAA. This chain links TRBV7-9 with TRBJ1-1; D may be TRBD1 (5 bases). The read ends 3 residues before the CDR3 terminus; that terminus is restored from the germline J gene. V lost 5 bases and J lost 5, with 12 bases in between. The CDR3 is 13 residues long. Germline CDR1 SEHNR, CDR2 FQNEAQ (reference sequence).

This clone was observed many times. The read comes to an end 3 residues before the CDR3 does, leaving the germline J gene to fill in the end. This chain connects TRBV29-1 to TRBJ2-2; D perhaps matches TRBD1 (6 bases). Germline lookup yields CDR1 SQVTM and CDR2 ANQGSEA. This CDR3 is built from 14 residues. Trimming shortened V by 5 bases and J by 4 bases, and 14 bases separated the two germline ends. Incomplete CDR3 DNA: TGCAGCGTTTTAACAGGGAGAGCCACCGGGGAG. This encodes CSVLTGRATGE. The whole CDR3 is CSVLTGRATGELFF.

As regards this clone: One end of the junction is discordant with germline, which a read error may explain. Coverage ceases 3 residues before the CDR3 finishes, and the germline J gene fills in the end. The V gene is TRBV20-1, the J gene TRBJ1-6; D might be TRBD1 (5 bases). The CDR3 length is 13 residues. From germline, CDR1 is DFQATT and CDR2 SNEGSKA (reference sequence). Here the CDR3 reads CSASTGPNSPLHF. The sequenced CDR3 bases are TGTAGTGCTAGTACAGGTCCTAATTCACCC.

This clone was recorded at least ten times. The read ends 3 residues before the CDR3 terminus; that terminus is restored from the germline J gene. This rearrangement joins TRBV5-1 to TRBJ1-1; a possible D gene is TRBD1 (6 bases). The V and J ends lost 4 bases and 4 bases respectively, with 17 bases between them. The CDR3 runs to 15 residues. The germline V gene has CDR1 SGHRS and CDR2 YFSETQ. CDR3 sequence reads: CASSHQTRGGTEAFF. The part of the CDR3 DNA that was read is TGCGCCAGCAGCCATCAAACCAGGGGCGGCACTGAA. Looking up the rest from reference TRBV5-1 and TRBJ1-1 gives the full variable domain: KAGVTQTPRYLIKTRGQQVTLSCSPISGHRSVSWYQQTPGQGLQFLFEYFSETQRNKGNFPGRFSGRQFSNSRSEMNVSTLELGDSALYLCASSHQTRGGTEAFFGQGTRLTVV.

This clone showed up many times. CDR3 bases read: TGTGCCTGGAGACAGGGAGGTTCCAATCAGCCC. It codes for CAWRQGGSNQP. The whole CDR3 reads CAWRQGGSNQPQHF. The chain uses TRBV30 and TRBJ1-5, with a tentative D call TRBD1 (6 bases). The CDR3 extends 3 residues past the end of the read, so its final part is completed from the germline J gene. Deletions cut 3 bases from V and 3 bases from J, with 12 bases between. The CDR3 has 14 residues. CDR1 and CDR2 from the germline V gene are GTSNPN and SVGIG (reference sequence).

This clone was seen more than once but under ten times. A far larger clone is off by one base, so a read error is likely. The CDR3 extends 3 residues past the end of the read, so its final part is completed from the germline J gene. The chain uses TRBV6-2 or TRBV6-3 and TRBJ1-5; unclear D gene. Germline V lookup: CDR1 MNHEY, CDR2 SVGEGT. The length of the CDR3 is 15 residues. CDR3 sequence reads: CASCYSEVSNQPQHF. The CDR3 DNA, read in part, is TGTGCCAGCTGTTACAGCGAGGTGAGCAATCAGCCC.

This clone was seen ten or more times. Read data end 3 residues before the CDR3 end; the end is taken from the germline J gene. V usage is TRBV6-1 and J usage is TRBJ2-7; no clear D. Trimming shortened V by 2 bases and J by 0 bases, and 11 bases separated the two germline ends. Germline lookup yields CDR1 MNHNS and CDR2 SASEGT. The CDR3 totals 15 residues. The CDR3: CASSEFPGYSYEQYF. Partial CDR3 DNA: TGTGCCAGCAGTGAATTCCCAGGCTACTCCTACGAG.